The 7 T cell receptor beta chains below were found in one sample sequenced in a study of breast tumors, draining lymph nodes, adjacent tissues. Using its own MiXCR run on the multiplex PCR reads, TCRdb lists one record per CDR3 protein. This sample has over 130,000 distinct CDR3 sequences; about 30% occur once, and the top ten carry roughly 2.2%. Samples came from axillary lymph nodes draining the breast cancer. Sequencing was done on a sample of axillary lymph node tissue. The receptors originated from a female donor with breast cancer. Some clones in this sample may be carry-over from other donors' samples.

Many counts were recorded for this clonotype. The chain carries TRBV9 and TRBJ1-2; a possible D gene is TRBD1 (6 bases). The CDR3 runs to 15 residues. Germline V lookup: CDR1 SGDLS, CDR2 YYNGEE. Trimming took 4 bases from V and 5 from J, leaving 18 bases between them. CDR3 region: CASSSSPGVGYGYTF. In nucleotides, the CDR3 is TGTGCCAGCAGCTCTTCCCCAGGGGTGGGTTATGGCTACACCTTC.

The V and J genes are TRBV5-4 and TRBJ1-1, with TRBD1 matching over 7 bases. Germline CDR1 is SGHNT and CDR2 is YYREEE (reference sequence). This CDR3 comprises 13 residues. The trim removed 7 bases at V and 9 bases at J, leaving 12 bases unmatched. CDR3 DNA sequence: TGTGCCAGCCGATCCGGGACAGCATACAAAGCTTTCTTT. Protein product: CASRSGTAYKAFF.

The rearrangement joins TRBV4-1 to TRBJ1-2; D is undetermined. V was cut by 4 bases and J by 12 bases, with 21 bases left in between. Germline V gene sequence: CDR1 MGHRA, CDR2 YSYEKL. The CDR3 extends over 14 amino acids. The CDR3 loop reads CASSRDRVVSGNTF. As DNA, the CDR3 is TGCGCCAGCAGCCGTGACCGGGTAGTATCTGGAAACACCTTC.

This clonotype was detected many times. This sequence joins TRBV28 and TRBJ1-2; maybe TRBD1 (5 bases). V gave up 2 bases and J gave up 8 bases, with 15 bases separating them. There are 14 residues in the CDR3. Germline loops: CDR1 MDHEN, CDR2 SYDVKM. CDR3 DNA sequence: TGTGCCAGCAGTTTAAACGAGGGGCTAGGGGGCTACACCTTC. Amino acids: CASSLNEGLGGYTF.

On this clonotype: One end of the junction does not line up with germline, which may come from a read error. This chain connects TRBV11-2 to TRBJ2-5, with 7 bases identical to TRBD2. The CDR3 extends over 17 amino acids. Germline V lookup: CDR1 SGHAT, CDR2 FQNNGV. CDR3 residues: CASGLEGTTGGGETQYF. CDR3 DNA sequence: TGTGCCAGCGGCTTAGAGGGGACTACCGGGGGTGGGGAGACCCAGTACTTC.

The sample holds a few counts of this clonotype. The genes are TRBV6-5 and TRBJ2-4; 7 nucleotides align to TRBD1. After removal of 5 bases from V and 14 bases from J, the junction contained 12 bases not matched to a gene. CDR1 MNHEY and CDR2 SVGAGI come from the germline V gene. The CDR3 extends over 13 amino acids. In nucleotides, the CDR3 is TGTGCCAGCAGTCCCCGAACAGGGGCTAACGAGTACTTC. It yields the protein CASSPRTGANEYF.

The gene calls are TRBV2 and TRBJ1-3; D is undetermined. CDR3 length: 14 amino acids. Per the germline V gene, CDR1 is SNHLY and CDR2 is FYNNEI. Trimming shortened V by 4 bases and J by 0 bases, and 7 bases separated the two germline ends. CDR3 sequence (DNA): TGTGCCAGCAGTGTACGGATCTCTGGAAACACCATATATTTT. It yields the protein CASSVRISGNTIYF.